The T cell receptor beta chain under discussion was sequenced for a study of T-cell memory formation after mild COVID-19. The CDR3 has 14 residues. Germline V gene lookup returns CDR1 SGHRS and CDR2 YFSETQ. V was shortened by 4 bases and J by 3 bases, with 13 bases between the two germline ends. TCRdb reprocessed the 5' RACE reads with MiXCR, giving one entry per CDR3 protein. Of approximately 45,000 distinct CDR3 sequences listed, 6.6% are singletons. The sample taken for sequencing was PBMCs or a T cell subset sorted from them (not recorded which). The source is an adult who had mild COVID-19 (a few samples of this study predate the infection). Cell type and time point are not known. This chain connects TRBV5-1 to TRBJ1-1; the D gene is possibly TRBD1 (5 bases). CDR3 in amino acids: CASSPRAADTEAFF. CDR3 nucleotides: TGCGCCAGCAGCCCCAGGGCGGCGGACACTGAAGCTTTCTTT.